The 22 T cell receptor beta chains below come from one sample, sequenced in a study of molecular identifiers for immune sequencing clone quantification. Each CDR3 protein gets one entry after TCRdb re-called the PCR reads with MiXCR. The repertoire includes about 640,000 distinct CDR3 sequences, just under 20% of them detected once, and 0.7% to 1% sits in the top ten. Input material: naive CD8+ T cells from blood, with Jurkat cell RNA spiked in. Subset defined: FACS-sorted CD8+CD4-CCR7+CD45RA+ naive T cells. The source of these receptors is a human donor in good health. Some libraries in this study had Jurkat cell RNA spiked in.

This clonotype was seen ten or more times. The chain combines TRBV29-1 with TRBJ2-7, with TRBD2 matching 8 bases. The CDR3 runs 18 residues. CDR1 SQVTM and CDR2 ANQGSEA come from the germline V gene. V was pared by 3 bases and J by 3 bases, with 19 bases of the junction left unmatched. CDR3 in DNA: TGCAGCGTTGACAATTCGGGGGGGGCCCGAACGTCAATCTACGAGCAGTACTTC. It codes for CSVDNSGGARTSIYEQYF.

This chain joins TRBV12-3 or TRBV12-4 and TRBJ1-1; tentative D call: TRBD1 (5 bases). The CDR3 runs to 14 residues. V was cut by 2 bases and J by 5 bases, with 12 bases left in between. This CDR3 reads CASSLRSGWTEAFF. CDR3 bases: TGTGCCAGCAGTTTAAGGTCAGGGTGGACTGAAGCTTTCTTT.

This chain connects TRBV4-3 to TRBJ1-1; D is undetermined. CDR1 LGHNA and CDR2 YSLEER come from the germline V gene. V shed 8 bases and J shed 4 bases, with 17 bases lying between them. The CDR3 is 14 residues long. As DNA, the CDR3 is TGCGCCAGCTCTTCTATGGCAGGAAGCACTGAAGCTTTCTTT. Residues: CASSSMAGSTEAFF.

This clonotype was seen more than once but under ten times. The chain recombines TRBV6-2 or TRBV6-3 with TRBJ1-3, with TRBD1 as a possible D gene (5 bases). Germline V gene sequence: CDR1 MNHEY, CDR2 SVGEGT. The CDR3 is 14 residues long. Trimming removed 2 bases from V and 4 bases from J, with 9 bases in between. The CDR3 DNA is TGTGCCAGCAGTTACGGGGGAACCGGAAACACCATATATTTT. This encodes CASSYGGTGNTIYF.

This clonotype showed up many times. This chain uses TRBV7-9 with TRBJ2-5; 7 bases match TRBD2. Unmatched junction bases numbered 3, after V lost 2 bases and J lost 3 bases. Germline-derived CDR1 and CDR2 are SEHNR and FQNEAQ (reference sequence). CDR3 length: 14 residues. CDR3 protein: CASSLPSGKETQYF. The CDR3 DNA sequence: TGTGCCAGCAGCTTACCTAGCGGTAAAGAGACCCAGTACTTC.

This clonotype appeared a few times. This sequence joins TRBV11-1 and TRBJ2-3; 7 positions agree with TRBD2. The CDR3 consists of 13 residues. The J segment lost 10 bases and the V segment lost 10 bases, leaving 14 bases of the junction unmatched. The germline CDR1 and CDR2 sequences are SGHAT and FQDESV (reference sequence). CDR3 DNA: TGTGCCATCGGGACTCCACCGGGGGGAGCGCAGTATTTT. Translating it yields CAIGTPPGGAQYF.

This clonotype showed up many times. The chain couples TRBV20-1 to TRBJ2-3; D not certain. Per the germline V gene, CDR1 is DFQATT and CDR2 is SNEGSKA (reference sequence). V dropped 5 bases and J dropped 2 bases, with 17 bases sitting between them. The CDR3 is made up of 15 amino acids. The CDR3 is CSAHPPYSPTDTQYF. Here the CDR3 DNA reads TGCAGTGCTCACCCCCCTTACTCGCCCACAGATACGCAGTATTTT.

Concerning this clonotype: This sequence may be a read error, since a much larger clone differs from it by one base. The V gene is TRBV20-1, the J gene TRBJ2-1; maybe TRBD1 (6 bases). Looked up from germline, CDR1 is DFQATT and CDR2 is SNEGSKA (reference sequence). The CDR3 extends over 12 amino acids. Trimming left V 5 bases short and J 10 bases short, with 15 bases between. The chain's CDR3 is CSARGEGGEQFF. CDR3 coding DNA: TGCAGTGCTCGGGGTGAAGGGGGAGAGCAGTTCTTC.

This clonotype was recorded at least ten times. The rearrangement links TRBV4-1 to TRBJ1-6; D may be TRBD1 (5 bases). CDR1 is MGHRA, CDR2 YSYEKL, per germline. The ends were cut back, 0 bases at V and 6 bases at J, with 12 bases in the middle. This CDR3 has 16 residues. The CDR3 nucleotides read TGCGCCAGCAGCCAAGATATGGGGCTGATTAATTCACCCCTCCACTTT. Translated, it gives CASSQDMGLINSPLHF.

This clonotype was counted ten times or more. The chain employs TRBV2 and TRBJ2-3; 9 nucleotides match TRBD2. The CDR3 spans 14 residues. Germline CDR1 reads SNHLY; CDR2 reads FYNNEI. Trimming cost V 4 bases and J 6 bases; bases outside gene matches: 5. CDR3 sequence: CASSGLAVGDTQYF. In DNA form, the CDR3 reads TGTGCCAGCAGTGGACTAGCGGTCGGCGATACGCAGTATTTT.

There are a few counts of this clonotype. Here the CDR3 reads CASIPSGGIQEGGFTPLDTQYF. The CDR3 DNA reads as TGTGCCAGCATTCCCAGCGGGGGGATACAAGAGGGGGGTTTTACCCCATTAGATACGCAGTATTTT. V usage is TRBV2 and J usage is TRBJ2-3, with 9 positions matching TRBD2. J gave up 5 bases and V 7 bases, and 31 bases lay outside the gene matches. The CDR3 contains 22 residues. Germline-derived CDR1 and CDR2 are SNHLY and FYNNEI.

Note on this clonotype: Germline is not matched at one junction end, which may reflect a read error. The CDR3 is CASTETGASTDTQYF. CDR3 in DNA: TGTGCCAGCACAGAGACAGGGGCCTCCACAGATACGCAGTACTTT. The genes are TRBV9 and TRBJ2-3; TRBD1 agrees at 8 bases. Germline V gives CDR1 SGDLS, CDR2 YYNGEE. This CDR3 contains 15 residues.

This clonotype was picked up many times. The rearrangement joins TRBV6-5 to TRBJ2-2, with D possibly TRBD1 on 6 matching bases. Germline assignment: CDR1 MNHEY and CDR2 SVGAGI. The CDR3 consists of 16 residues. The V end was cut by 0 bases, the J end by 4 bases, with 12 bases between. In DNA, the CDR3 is TGTGCCAGCAGTTACTCGGTATCCAGGGGCACCGGGGAGCTGTTTTTT. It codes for CASSYSVSRGTGELFF.

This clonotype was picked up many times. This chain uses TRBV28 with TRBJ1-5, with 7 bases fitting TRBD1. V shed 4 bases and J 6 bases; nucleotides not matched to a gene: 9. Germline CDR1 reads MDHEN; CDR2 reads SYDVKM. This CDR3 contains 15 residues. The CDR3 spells CASSSRTGSGQPQHF. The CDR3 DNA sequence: TGTGCCAGCAGTTCCCGGACAGGATCCGGTCAGCCCCAGCATTTT.

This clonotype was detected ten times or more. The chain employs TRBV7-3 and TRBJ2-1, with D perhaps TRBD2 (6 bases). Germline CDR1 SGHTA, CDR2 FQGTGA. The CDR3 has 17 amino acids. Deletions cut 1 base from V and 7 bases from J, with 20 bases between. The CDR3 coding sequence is TGTGCCAGCAGCTTAATGCCCGCGGGGAAGGACATGAATGAGCAGTTCTTC. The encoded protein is CASSLMPAGKDMNEQFF. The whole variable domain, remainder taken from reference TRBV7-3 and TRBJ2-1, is GAGVSQTPSNKVTEKGKYVELRCDPISGHTALYWYRQSLGQGPEFLIYFQGTGAADDSGLPNDRFFAVRPEGSVSTLKIQRTERGDSAVYLCASSLMPAGKDMNEQFFGPGTRLTVL.

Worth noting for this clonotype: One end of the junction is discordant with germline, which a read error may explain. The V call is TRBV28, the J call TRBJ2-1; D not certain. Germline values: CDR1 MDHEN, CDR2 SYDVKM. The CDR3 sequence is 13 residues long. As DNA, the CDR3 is TGTGCCAGCAGGACGAGCTCCTACAGTGAGCAGTTCTTC. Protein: CASRTSSYSEQFF.

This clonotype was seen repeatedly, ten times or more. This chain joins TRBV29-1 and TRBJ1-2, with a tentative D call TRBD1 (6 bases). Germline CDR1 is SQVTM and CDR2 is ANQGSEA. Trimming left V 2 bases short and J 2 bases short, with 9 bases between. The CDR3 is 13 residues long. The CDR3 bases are TGCAGCGTTGAAACAGGGAGGAACTATGGCTACACCTTC. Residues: CSVETGRNYGYTF.

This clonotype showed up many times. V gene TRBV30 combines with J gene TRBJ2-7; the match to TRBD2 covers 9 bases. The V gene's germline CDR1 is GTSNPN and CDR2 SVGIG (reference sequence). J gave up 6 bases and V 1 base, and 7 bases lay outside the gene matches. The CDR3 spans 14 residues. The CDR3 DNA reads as TGTGCCTGGAGTGCCGGGACTAGCTACACCGAGCAGTACTTC. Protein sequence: CAWSAGTSYTEQYF.

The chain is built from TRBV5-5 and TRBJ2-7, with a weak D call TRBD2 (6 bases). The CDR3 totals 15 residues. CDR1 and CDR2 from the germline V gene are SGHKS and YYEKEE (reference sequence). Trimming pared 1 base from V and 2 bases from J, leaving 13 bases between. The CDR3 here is CASSLSLATTYEQYF. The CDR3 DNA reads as TGTGCCAGCAGCTTGAGCCTAGCGACCACCTACGAGCAGTACTTC.

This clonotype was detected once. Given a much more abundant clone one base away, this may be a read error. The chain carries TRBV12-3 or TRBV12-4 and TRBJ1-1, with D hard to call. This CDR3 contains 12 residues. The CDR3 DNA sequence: TGTGCCAGCAGTTTCGGAGGCGGCTATGCTCTCTTT. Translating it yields CASSFGGGYALF.

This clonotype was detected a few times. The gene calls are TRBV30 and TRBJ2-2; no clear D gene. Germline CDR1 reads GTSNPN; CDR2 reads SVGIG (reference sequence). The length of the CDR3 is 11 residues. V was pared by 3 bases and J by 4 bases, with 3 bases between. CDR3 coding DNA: TGTGCCTGGAGCCTCACCGGGGAGCTGTTTTTT. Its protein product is CAWSLTGELFF.

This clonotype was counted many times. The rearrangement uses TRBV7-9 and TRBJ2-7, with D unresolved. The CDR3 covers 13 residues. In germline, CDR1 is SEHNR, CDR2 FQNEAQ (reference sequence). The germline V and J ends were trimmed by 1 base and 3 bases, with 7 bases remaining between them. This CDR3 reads CASSLGSYYEQYF. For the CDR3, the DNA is TGTGCCAGCAGCTTAGGCAGTTACTACGAGCAGTACTTC.